This T cell receptor (beta chain) was identified in a study of blood T cell repertoires in COVID-19. Across the whole study: The origin of the acute and convalescent COVID-19 samples was the United States, Italy and Spain.

The germline gives CDR1 SNHLY, CDR2 FYNNEI. J lost 4 bases, V lost 7 bases, and 3 bases had no gene match. This CDR3 comprises 13 residues. In the authors' workflow: Researchers report that nucleated cell counts were estimated from reference gene primer amplification. The repertoire was sequenced with immunoSEQ multiplex PCR; TCRdb's copy has only in-frame clones and lacks some. The V and J calls and clone size were taken over from that table, and D and trimming were inferred from the DNA. The sample yields 200,000 to 300,000 clones, approximately 86% seen once. This receptor was taken from a young woman who had recovered from COVID-19. The chain combines TRBV2 with TRBJ2-2, with 7 bases that match TRBD1. The material sequenced was peripheral blood. This CDR3 reads CASIQGSTGELFF. The CDR3 bases are TGTGCCAGCATACAGGGGAGCACCGGGGAGCTGTTTTTT.